One sample yielded the 8 T cell receptor beta chains listed below, sequenced in a study of graft-versus-host responses after intestinal transplantation. The method was immunoSEQ multiplex PCR; TCRdb's version includes in-frame clones alone and lacks a portion of them. This sample has 38,000 or so clones; approximately 95% occur once, and the top ten carry more than 0.45%. No antigen has been assigned to these receptors. Material: unstimulated CD8+ T cells sorted from spleen or lymph node cells, obtained before transplant. The receptors here all came from a human donor who was the organ donor for an intestinal transplant.

The DNA for the CDR3 is TGTGCCAGCAGCGTAGCAGGGTTGGGTGAGACCCAGTACTTC. This encodes CASSVAGLGETQYF. The chain uses TRBV9 and TRBJ2-5, with D perhaps TRBD1 (5 bases). V lost 0 bases, J lost 5 bases, and 11 bases lay in between. CDR1 and CDR2 (germline): SGDLS, YYNGEE. There are 14 residues in the CDR3.

The chain has TRBV6-1 and TRBJ2-7, with 7 bases fitting TRBD1. V was clipped by 5 bases and J by 7 bases; unmatched bases: 2. CDR1 MNHNS and CDR2 SASEGT come from the germline V gene. The CDR3 length is 11 residues. The CDR3 here is CASSYRGEQYF. CDR3 nucleotide sequence: TGTGCCAGCAGTTACAGGGGAGAGCAGTACTTC.

The V call is TRBV7-3, the J call TRBJ2-3; D gene unclear. CDR1 SGHTA and CDR2 FQGTGA come from the germline V gene. This CDR3 contains 13 residues. The ends were cut back, 4 bases at V and 2 bases at J, with 7 bases in the middle. DNA for the CDR3: TGTGCCAGCAGCTCCGACCTCACAGATACGCAGTATTTT. Translating it yields CASSSDLTDTQYF.

J is TRBJ1-1 and V is TRBV13; 9 bases are shared with TRBD1. Germline CDR1 is PRHDT and CDR2 is FYEKMQ (reference sequence). The CDR3 is made up of 17 amino acids. The V segment lost 2 bases and the J segment 4 bases; nucleotides outside the gene matches: 11. The CDR3 DNA reads TGTGCCAGCAGCTTATTAATCCAAAACAGGGGGCCCACTGAAGCTTTCTTT. Translated: CASSLLIQNRGPTEAFF.

The chain recombines TRBV6-6 with TRBJ2-1; 8 positions match TRBD1. The CDR3 loop spans 16 amino acids. CDR1 and CDR2 (germline): MNHNY, SVGAGI (reference sequence). V lost 6 bases to trimming and J lost 4 bases; unmatched junction nucleotides: 11. CDR3 sequence reads: CASREVWQGAYNEQFF. The CDR3 region has the DNA TGTGCCAGCAGGGAGGTGTGGCAGGGGGCGTACAATGAGCAGTTCTTC.

V and J are TRBV5-2 and TRBJ2-7. TRBV5-2 is a pseudogene locus. The CDR3 extends over 11 amino acids. The chain's CDR3 is CASSLTYEQYF. The CDR3 nucleotides read TGTGCCAGCAGCTTAACCTACGAGCAGTACTTC.

The chain uses TRBV5-1 and TRBJ2-3; no clear D gene. The CDR3 spans 17 residues. The V end lost 2 bases, the J end lost 5 bases, and 21 bases lay between the germline ends. Germline loops: CDR1 SGHRS, CDR2 YFSETQ. In nucleotides, the CDR3 is TGCGCCAGCAGCTTCTTATTGCCAGGCCAAGCACTAGATACGCAGTATTTT. This codes for CASSFLLPGQALDTQYF.

The rearrangement joins TRBV27 to TRBJ2-3, with TRBD2 as a possible D gene (5 bases). Germline-derived CDR1 and CDR2 are MNHEY and SMNVEV (reference sequence). V gave up 0 bases and J gave up 5 bases, with 15 bases separating them. The CDR3 runs to 16 residues. This CDR3 reads CASSLSVRGSLDTQYF. CDR3 coding DNA: TGTGCCAGCAGTTTATCGGTTCGAGGGTCGTTAGATACGCAGTATTTT.